A single sample is the source of the 14 T cell receptor beta chains below, sequenced in a study of beta chain features in type 1 diabetes. Whole-study findings and limits: Moderately but significantly shorter TCRB CDR3s were found in Type 1 diabetes patients in all four CD4+ subsets.

The study reverse transcribed the entire isolated RNA, so it sequenced expressed TCRB transcripts. The assay was immunoSEQ multiplex PCR, and TCRdb's table has in-frame clones only and misses some. Of about 160,000 clones in the sample, about 9% are singletons; the top ten hold about 0.65%. These receptors are not linked to any known antigen. Material: central memory CD4+ T cells from blood. These receptors all stem from a woman in her twenties or thirties with type 1 diabetes.

The J gene is TRBJ2-5, the V gene TRBV6-1, with TRBD1 matching 9 bases. The CDR3 is made up of 13 amino acids. The trim removed 7 bases at V and 4 bases at J, leaving 4 bases unmatched. Germline lookup yields CDR1 MNHNS and CDR2 SASEGT. CDR3 sequence: CASTYRGRETQYF. CDR3 coding DNA: TGTGCCAGCACCTACAGGGGGCGAGAGACCCAGTACTTC.

This clone was observed a handful of times. The V call is TRBV5-1, the J call TRBJ2-5, with 7 bases fitting TRBD2. The germline V gene has CDR1 SGHRS and CDR2 YFSETQ. The CDR3 loop spans 16 amino acids. The ends lost 0 bases at V and 0 bases at J; junction bases unmatched: 5. In nucleotides, the CDR3 is TGCGCCAGCAGCTTGGGTCTCCTAGCGGACCAAGAGACCCAGTACTTC. As protein: CASSLGLLADQETQYF.

The rearrangement links TRBV5-1 to TRBJ2-7; the match to TRBD2 covers 7 bases. Germline CDR1 is SGHRS and CDR2 is YFSETQ. This CDR3 is 15 amino acids long. V trimming: 4 bases; J trimming: 4 bases; junction bases outside the gene matches: 11. The CDR3 reads CASSPRTSGPYEQYF. CDR3 nucleotide sequence: TGCGCCAGCAGCCCTCGGACTAGTGGTCCATACGAGCAGTACTTC.

This clone was detected a few times. The V and J genes are TRBV23-1 and TRBJ2-3; D ambiguous. TRBV23-1 is annotated as an ORF whose role is uncertain. This CDR3 has 15 amino acids. V gave up 4 bases and J gave up 9 bases, with 20 bases separating them. Here the CDR3 reads CASSPSPYPRATQYF. CDR3 nucleotide sequence: TGCGCCAGCAGTCCCTCCCCCTATCCGCGCGCAACGCAGTATTTT.

The chain is built from TRBV7-2 and TRBJ2-3; 10 bases line up with TRBD2. Germline-derived CDR1 and CDR2 are SGHTA and FQGNSA. Trimming at V came to 11 bases and at J to 4 bases, leaving 9 bases not matched to a gene. The CDR3 consists of 14 residues. In DNA form, the CDR3 reads TGTGCCGGAAAAGCGGGAGGGCTCTCAGATACGCAGTATTTT. It encodes CAGKAGGLSDTQYF. The whole variable domain, filled in from reference TRBV7-2 and TRBJ2-3, reads GAGVSQSPSNKVTEKGKDVELRCDPISGHTALYWYRQSLGQGLEFLIYFQGNSAPDKSGLPSDRFSAERTGGSVSTLTIQRTQQEDSAVYLCAGKAGGLSDTQYFGPGTRLTVL.

Of note for this clone: This CDR3 is also generated by other DNA sequences in the sample. This sequence joins TRBV5-1 and TRBJ2-5; D is perhaps TRBD1 (5 bases). The germline V gene encodes CDR1 SGHRS and CDR2 YFSETQ. This CDR3 has 14 residues. With 0 bases removed from V and 5 bases from J, the gap between germline ends came to 11 bases. The chain's CDR3 is CASSLEGAGETQYF. The DNA for the CDR3 is TGCGCCAGCAGCTTGGAAGGGGCAGGGGAGACCCAGTACTTC.

The chain combines TRBV5-1 with TRBJ1-4; D remains ambiguous. CDR1 is SGHRS and CDR2 is YFSETQ in the germline V gene. The CDR3 contains 15 residues. V dropped 0 bases and J dropped 4 bases, with 10 bases sitting between them. DNA for the CDR3: TGCGCCAGCAGCTTGGGGGCCAGTTTTAATGAAAAACTGTTTTTT. Residues: CASSLGASFNEKLFF.

This clone appeared many times. The gene calls are TRBV28 and TRBJ2-7; no reliable D call. Trimming shortened V by 6 bases and J by 3 bases, and 9 bases separated the two germline ends. Germline V gene sequence: CDR1 MDHEN, CDR2 SYDVKM. CDR3 length: 12 residues. The CDR3 nucleotides are TGTGCCAGCAGGGCCACGCACTACGAGCAGTACTTC. This gives the protein CASRATHYEQYF.

This clone has more than one count but fewer than ten. The chain combines TRBV15 with TRBJ2-5; 13 bases are shared with TRBD2. Germline V gives CDR1 LNHNV, CDR2 YYDKDF (reference sequence). The V segment lost 5 bases and the J segment 4 bases; nucleotides outside the gene matches: 7. CDR3 length equals 16 residues. Written as DNA, the CDR3 is TGTGCCACCAGCGGCGGACTAGCGGGAGTTACAGAGACCCAGTACTTC. Amino acid sequence: CATSGGLAGVTETQYF.

A few counts support this clone. The rearrangement joins TRBV4-1 to TRBJ2-1, with 9 bases matching TRBD2. The CDR3 is 18 residues long. V lost 1 base, J lost 2 bases, and 9 bases stayed unmatched. CDR1 and CDR2 from the germline V gene are MGHRA and YSYEKL. CDR3 region: CASSQGLAGRTPYNEQFF. In DNA form, the CDR3 reads TGCGCCAGCAGCCAAGGTCTAGCGGGACGTACCCCCTACAATGAGCAGTTCTTC.

This clone was seen at least ten times. The gene calls are TRBV9 and TRBJ1-5; 10 bases line up with TRBD1. The V gene's germline CDR1 is SGDLS and CDR2 YYNGEE. V shed 5 bases, J shed 4 bases, and the junction held 6 bases outside the gene matches. There are 15 residues in the CDR3. CDR3 bases: TGTGCCAGCAGTCCCGGGACAGGGGAGAATCAGCCCCAGCATTTT. Its translation is CASSPGTGENQPQHF. The full variable domain, rest sourced from reference TRBV9 and TRBJ1-5, is DSGVTQTPKHLITATGQRVTLRCSPRSGDLSVYWYQQSLDQGLQFLIQYYNGEERAKGNILERFSAQQFPDLHSELNLSSLELGDSALYFCASSPGTGENQPQHFGDGTRLSIL.

The chain has TRBV30 and TRBJ1-1; 9 bases agree with TRBD1. With V trimmed by 3 bases and J by 3 bases, 14 bases remained unmatched. Germline CDR1 is GTSNPN and CDR2 is SVGIG (reference sequence). The CDR3 sequence is 17 residues long. CDR3 residues: CAWRKTGGASLHTEAFF. The DNA for the CDR3 is TGTGCCTGGAGGAAAACAGGGGGCGCTTCGTTGCACACTGAAGCTTTCTTT. Full variable domain (missing parts from reference TRBV30 and TRBJ1-1): SQTIHQWPATLVQPVGSPLSLECTVEGTSNPNLYWYRQAAGRGLQLLFYSVGIGQISSEVPQNLSASRPQDRQFILSSKKLLLSDSGFYLCAWRKTGGASLHTEAFFGQGTRLTVV.

This clone was seen more than once but under ten times. J is TRBJ2-1 and V is TRBV11-3; TRBD2 agrees at 7 bases. The germline CDR1 and CDR2 sequences are SGHNT and YENEEA. This CDR3 is built from 14 residues. The V and J ends lost 7 bases and 5 bases, in that order; junction bases with no gene match: 8. The CDR3 sequence: CASKRGGQDNEQFF. As DNA, the CDR3 is TGTGCCAGCAAAAGGGGAGGGCAGGACAATGAGCAGTTCTTC.

This clone was recorded a few times. The V gene is TRBV7-9, the J gene TRBJ1-2, with D uncertain. The CDR3 contains 14 residues. Trimming stripped 0 bases from V and 5 bases from J, with 10 bases between. Germline V gene lookup returns CDR1 SEHNR and CDR2 FQNEAQ (reference sequence). CDR3 sequence: CASSLAGSGYGYTF. In DNA, the CDR3 is TGTGCCAGCAGCTTAGCGGGGAGCGGTTATGGCTACACCTTC. The full variable domain, in which reference TRBV7-9 and TRBJ1-2 provide the parts outside the CDR3, is DTGVSQNPRHKITKRGQNVTFRCDPISEHNRLYWYRQTLGQGPEFLTYFQNEAQLEKSRLLSDRFSAERPKGSFSTLEIQRTEQGDSAMYLCASSLAGSGYGYTFGSGTRLTVV.